The rows below give T cell receptor beta chains drawn from one sample of a study of cytomegalovirus exposure and HLA in healthy donors. The assay was immunoSEQ multiplex PCR, and TCRdb's table has in-frame clones only and misses some. Altogether roughly 190,000 clones are present, 75% to 90% being singletons, with the ten largest covering around 1.2%. The sequencing sample was made of PBMCs. These receptors originate from a young man in good health and CMV-seronegative. Both conserved end residues are part of each CDR3. The D gene is left open where the match is weak. Clone size is given for some rows only: seen once, a few or many times, or a class if the clone is expanded.

J gene,clone size,D gene,V gene,CDR3 protein,CDR3 DNA
TRBJ2-2,.,TRBD1,TRBV11-2,CASSLRTGTGEGTGELFF,TGTGCCAGCAGCTTACGAACCGGGACAGGGGAGGGCACCGGGGAGCTGTTTTTT
TRBJ2-7,.,TRBD1,TRBV6-1,CASSGRGQAIYEQYF,TGTGCCAGCAGTGGACGGGGACAGGCGATCTACGAGCAGTACTTC
TRBJ1-1,.,.,TRBV3-1/TRBV3-2,CATLTEAFF,TGTGCCACCCTCACTGAAGCTTTCTTT
TRBJ1-1,.,.,TRBV4-3,CASSHGRGGGGNTEAFF,TGCGCCAGCAGCCATGGTCGTGGTGGGGGGGGAAACACTGAAGCTTTCTTT
TRBJ1-1,.,.,TRBV27,CASGLAGTGTEAFF,TGTGCCAGCGGCCTGGCAGGCACGGGAACTGAAGCTTTCTTT
TRBJ1-2,.,TRBD1,TRBV7-2,CASSLQTGQLNYGYTF,TGTGCCAGCAGCTTACAAACGGGACAGCTTAACTATGGCTACACCTTC
TRBJ1-2,.,TRBD1,TRBV7-8,CASSPAGQIYGYTF,TGTGCCAGCAGCCCGGCGGGACAGATCTATGGCTACACCTTC
TRBJ1-2,.,.,TRBV7-9,CASSLRGFDGYTF,TGTGCCAGCAGCTTAAGGGGGTTCGATGGCTACACCTTC
TRBJ2-5,once,TRBD1,TRBV6-6,CASRAGQGAWETQYF,TGTGCCAGCAGGGCCGGACAGGGGGCTTGGGAGACCCAGTACTTC
TRBJ2-7,.,.,TRBV6-6,CASSVDSSSYEQYF,TGTGCCAGCAGTGTGGACAGTAGCTCCTACGAGCAGTACTTC
TRBJ2-7,few,TRBD2,TRBV5-4,CASSLGPSGGFEQYF,TGTGCCAGCAGCTTGGGTCCAAGCGGGGGCTTCGAGCAGTACTTC
TRBJ1-1,.,TRBD1,TRBV27,CASSLGQGNTEAFF,TGTGCCAGCAGTCTAGGACAGGGGAACACTGAAGCTTTCTTT
TRBJ2-1,.,TRBD1,TRBV5-1,CASSGTGQPGNEQFF,TGCGCCAGCAGCGGAACGGGACAGCCAGGCAATGAGCAGTTCTTC
TRBJ2-2,many,TRBD1,TRBV5-8,CASSKDRTGELFF,TGTGCCAGCAGCAAGGACAGGACCGGGGAGCTGTTTTTT
TRBJ2-3,.,TRBD1,TRBV27,CASSLETGEDTDTQYF,TGTGCCAGCAGTTTAGAGACAGGGGAGGACACAGATACGCAGTATTTT
TRBJ2-3,.,TRBD2,TRBV6-1,CATRVTSGPDTQYF,TGTGCCACTCGGGTAACTAGCGGCCCAGATACGCAGTATTTT
TRBJ2-1,.,TRBD1,TRBV6-4,CASSDPRTGGNEQFF,TGTGCCAGCAGTGACCCCAGAACAGGGGGCAATGAGCAGTTCTTC
TRBJ2-7,.,.,TRBV10-3,CAMSYDSSYEQYF,TGTGCCATGTCCTACGACAGCTCCTACGAGCAGTACTTC
TRBJ1-2,.,TRBD1,TRBV6-6,CASSYEGTGIRGGYTF,TGTGCCAGCAGTTATGAGGGGACAGGAATCAGAGGGGGCTACACCTTC
TRBJ2-7,.,TRBD2,TRBV10-3,CAISEGGYEQYF,TGTGCCATCTCTGAGGGAGGGTACGAGCAGTACTTC
TRBJ2-3,.,.,TRBV6-5,CASREGGDTQYF,TGTGCCAGCAGGGAAGGGGGAGATACGCAGTATTTT
TRBJ1-5,.,TRBD1,TRBV28,CATMDRGPNQPQHF,TGTGCCACCATGGACAGGGGCCCCAATCAGCCCCAGCATTTT
TRBJ1-2,.,.,TRBV18,CASSPGASYGYTF,TGTGCCAGCTCACCAGGGGCGAGCTATGGCTACACCTTC
TRBJ2-1,.,.,TRBV7-6,CASSLKASLNEQFF,TGTGCCAGCAGCTTAAAGGCTAGCCTCAATGAGCAGTTCTTC
TRBJ2-3,.,.,TRBV6-5,CASAPDSSTDTQYF,TGTGCCAGCGCGCCGGACAGCAGCACAGATACGCAGTATTTT
TRBJ1-1,.,.,TRBV5-5,CASSSPKEGGMMNTEAFF,TGTGCCAGCAGCAGCCCCAAGGAGGGAGGGATGATGAACACTGAAGCTTTCTTT
TRBJ2-7,.,.,TRBV7-9,CASSLGDNFNEQYF,TGTGCCAGCAGCTTGGGGGACAATTTCAACGAGCAGTACTTC
TRBJ1-4,.,TRBD1,TRBV28,CASRTGTGGAEKLFF,TGTGCCAGCAGGACCGGGACAGGGGGCGCGGAAAAACTGTTTTTT
TRBJ2-7,.,TRBD1,TRBV29-1,CSAQSGTATYEQYF,TGCAGCGCACAATCTGGGACAGCCACCTACGAGCAGTACTTC
TRBJ1-2,few,.,TRBV30,CAWSDVGVYGYTF,TGTGCCTGGAGTGATGTAGGGGTCTATGGCTACACCTTC
TRBJ2-1,.,TRBD2,TRBV2,CANKGGSGLNNEQFF,TGTGCCAACAAGGGCGGGAGCGGACTCAACAATGAGCAGTTCTTC
TRBJ1-1,.,.,TRBV4-3,CASSPRHPGDTEAFF,TGCGCCAGCAGCCCTCGTCACCCCGGGGACACTGAAGCTTTCTTT
TRBJ1-2,few,.,TRBV4-3,CASSQARVTLHGYTF,TGCGCCAGCAGCCAAGCGCGGGTGACATTACATGGCTACACCTTC
TRBJ1-5,.,.,TRBV27,CASSSWPQHF,TGTGCCAGCAGTTCTTGGCCCCAGCATTTT
TRBJ1-1,.,TRBD1,TRBV5-1,CASSSGTGGTEAFF,TGCGCCAGCAGCTCCGGGACAGGGGGCACTGAAGCTTTCTTT
TRBJ2-7,few,.,TRBV27,CASSWSGREQYF,TGTGCCAGCAGTTGGTCAGGGCGAGAGCAGTACTTC
TRBJ2-5,.,.,TRBV28,CASTTGTKIADF,TGTGCCAGCACCACCGGGACAAAAATCGCGGACTTC
TRBJ2-3,.,.,TRBV19,CASWGRERGTDTQYF,TGTGCCAGTTGGGGGCGGGAGAGGGGCACAGATACGCAGTATTTT
TRBJ1-6,.,.,TRBV5-4,CASSSPARGSPLHF,TGTGCCAGCAGCTCCCCCGCACGGGGATCACCCCTCCACTTT
TRBJ2-3,few,.,TRBV11-2,CASSLDRGSTDTQYF,TGTGCCAGCAGCTTAGATCGAGGGAGCACAGATACGCAGTATTTT
TRBJ1-3,few,.,TRBV6-5,CASWTPGNTIYF,TGTGCCAGCTGGACACCCGGTAACACCATATATTTT
TRBJ2-3,.,.,TRBV5-8,CASSTGLTSASDTQYF,TGTGCCAGCAGCACCGGCCTTACTAGTGCGTCAGATACGCAGTATTTT
TRBJ2-5,.,.,TRBV29-1,CSFQAGSQSLASETQYF,TGCAGCTTCCAGGCGGGTAGCCAATCCCTAGCGTCGGAGACCCAGTACTTC
TRBJ2-2,.,.,TRBV11-1,CASQPRGGELFF,TGTGCCAGTCAGCCACGAGGCGGGGAGCTGTTTTTT
TRBJ1-1,.,.,TRBV4-1,CASSLTGGTEAFF,TGCGCCAGCAGCCTGACCGGGGGCACTGAAGCTTTCTTT
TRBJ2-3,.,TRBD2,TRBV28,CASTAGTSGRAGADTQYF,TGTGCCAGCACCGCCGGGACTAGCGGGAGGGCCGGGGCAGATACGCAGTATTTT
TRBJ2-7,.,.,TRBV7-2,CASSLGYRGGYEQYF,TGTGCCAGCAGCTTAGGCTACAGGGGAGGCTACGAGCAGTACTTC
TRBJ2-7,.,.,TRBV5-1,CASSEQGFYEQYF,TGCGCCAGCAGCGAACAGGGATTCTACGAGCAGTACTTC
TRBJ2-7,.,.,TRBV29-1,CSVYHSYEQYF,TGCAGCGTATATCACAGTTACGAGCAGTACTTC
TRBJ2-1,.,.,TRBV9,CASGGITGLSSYNEQFF,TGTGCGAGTGGTGGGATAACAGGGTTGAGCTCCTACAATGAGCAGTTCTTC
TRBJ1-1,once,TRBD1,TRBV5-1,CASNFGDRGVAFF,TGCGCCAGCAACTTCGGGGACAGGGGTGTCGCTTTCTTT
TRBJ2-3,.,TRBD2,TRBV5-1,CASSPGLAGGHSADTQYF,TGCGCCAGCAGCCCCGGACTAGCGGGGGGGCATTCGGCAGATACGCAGTATTTT
TRBJ1-1,.,.,TRBV28,CASSFSRGQLNTEAFF,TGTGCCAGCAGTTTTAGTAGGGGCCAACTGAACACTGAAGCTTTCTTT